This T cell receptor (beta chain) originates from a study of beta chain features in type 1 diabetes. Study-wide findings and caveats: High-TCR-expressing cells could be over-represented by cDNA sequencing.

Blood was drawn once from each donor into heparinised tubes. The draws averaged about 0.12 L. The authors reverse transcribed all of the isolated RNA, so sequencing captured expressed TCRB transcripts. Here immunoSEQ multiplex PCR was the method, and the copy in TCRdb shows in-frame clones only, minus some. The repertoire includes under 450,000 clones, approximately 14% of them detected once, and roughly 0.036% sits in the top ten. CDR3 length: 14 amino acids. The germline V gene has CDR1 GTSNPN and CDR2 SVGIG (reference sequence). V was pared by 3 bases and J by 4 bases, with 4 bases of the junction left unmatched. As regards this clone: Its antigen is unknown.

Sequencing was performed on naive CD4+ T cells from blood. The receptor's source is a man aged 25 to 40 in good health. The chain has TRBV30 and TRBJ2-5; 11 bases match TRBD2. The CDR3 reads CAWRPSGRRETQYF. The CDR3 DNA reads TGTGCCTGGAGGCCTAGCGGGAGGAGAGAGACCCAGTACTTC.